This T cell receptor beta chain was found in a study of Ad26.COV2.S vaccination and SARS-CoV-2 variants. At the level of the study: Donor was one of the participants in the Ad26.COV2.S arm of the COV1001 trial. Intramuscular Ad26.COV2.S at 5x10^10 or 1x10^11 viral particles. Study results and caveats: TCR breadth and depth estimates may have understated total T cell responses. Spike-specific CD8+ and CD4+ T cell responses reportedly showed substantial breadth after vaccination.

Comment on this clone: Its antigen is unknown.

Specified treatment: around 19 received Ad26.COV2.S at low or high dose, single or two shots; about five received placebo; per-sample allocation not given. At day 63 after the first vaccine or placebo injection, samples were drawn. The protocol was immunoSEQ multiplex PCR, while the TCRdb copy is restricted to in-frame clones and leaves out a portion. Of 350,000 to 450,000 clones detected, 83% appear once; the ten largest clones hold 7% to 9.5%. Trimming took 4 bases from V and 0 from J, leaving 16 bases between them. CDR1 and CDR2 (germline): SGHRS, YFSETQ. This CDR3 contains 17 residues. This chain uses TRBV5-1 with TRBJ1-4; D possibly corresponds to TRBD1 (5 bases). The origin of this receptor is a person between 18 and 65 years old who received the Ad26.COV2.S COVID-19 vaccine or a placebo. Sequencing was performed on peripheral blood, taken in a trial of Ad26.COV2.S vaccine versus placebo. CDR3 in DNA: TGCGCCAGCAGCCCCGGGACCACCAAAGCAACTAATGAAAAACTGTTTTTT. It is translated as CASSPGTTKATNEKLFF. The variable domain in full, with the rest retrieved from reference TRBV5-1 and TRBJ1-4, is KAGVTQTPRYLIKTRGQQVTLSCSPISGHRSVSWYQQTPGQGLQFLFEYFSETQRNKGNFPGRFSGRQFSNSRSEMNVSTLELGDSALYLCASSPGTTKATNEKLFFGSGTQLSVL.